This T cell receptor beta chain was sequenced during a study of T cells in Graves' hyperthyroidism and ophthalmopathy. At the level of the study: Peripheral blood was secured at the point of initial diagnosis, before any treatment. Study-wide findings and caveats: Ophthalmopathy was told apart from stable hyperthyroidism by a 13 V-J model. The model made its ophthalmopathy prediction, and onset followed a median 6.5 months later.

RNA transcripts yielded amplified TCR beta CDR3 regions. During a first-round RT-PCR of the TCR CDR3, the HTBI primer set was used. MiXCR was run by TCRdb on the multiplex PCR reads, yielding one entry per CDR3 protein. The sample records 250,000 or so distinct CDR3 sequences, 16% being singletons. Patients showing uncontrolled infection, other autoimmune disease, pregnancy or lactation were ineligible. Germline-derived CDR1 and CDR2 are SNHLY and FYNNEI. V shed 3 bases and J shed 1 base, with 7 bases lying between them. The CDR3 extends over 14 amino acids. This clonotype was seen at least ten times. Its target is not known.

The chain couples TRBV2 to TRBJ1-5; D remains ambiguous. This TCR derives from a woman between 18 and 29 years old with Graves' ophthalmopathy. The sample consisted of blood. The CDR3 bases are TGTGCCAGCAGTGATATGGGGAGCAATCAGCCCCAGCATTTT. Its protein product is CASSDMGSNQPQHF.